The clone carrying this T cell receptor beta chain was recorded many times. This sample is drawn from a study of metastatic and nonmetastatic thyroid tumors. Germline assignment: CDR1 MNHEY and CDR2 SVGAGI. Trimming removed 0 bases from V and 2 bases from J, with 8 bases in between. This CDR3 has 15 residues. Not a single patient had been given any form of treatment at any point before undergoing thyroid surgery. MiXCR re-clonotyped the PCR reads for TCRdb. The sample has about 25,000 clones; roughly 20% are singletons. The sequence derives from a female donor with papillary thyroid cancer or a benign thyroid nodule (not recorded which). Some clones in this sample may be carry-over from other donors' samples. Sample: adjacent normal tissue. The chain links TRBV6-5 to TRBJ1-3; D may be TRBD1 (5 bases). The CDR3 loop reads CASSYSGTTGNTIYF. The CDR3 DNA follows: TGTGCCAGCAGTTACTCCGGGACGACTGGAAACACCATATATTTT.